The T cell receptor beta chain described here comes from a study of blood T cell repertoires in COVID-19. At the level of the study: Material from acute and convalescent COVID-19 was sourced from the United States, Italy and Spain.

The study recruited people aged about 18 to 90 years across 20 to 30 US areas. The CDR3 extends over 17 amino acids. Between the trimmed V and J ends, which lost 5 bases and 9 bases, there was a span of 23 bases. Germline lookup yields CDR1 SGHTA and CDR2 FQGNSA. Generated by immunoSEQ multiplex PCR, the TCRdb table keeps only in-frame clones and is missing some. The sample shows some 180,000 clones, roughly 82% of them seen only once. This rearrangement joins TRBV7-2 to TRBJ2-6; D perhaps matches TRBD1 (6 bases). Sequenced: PBMCs or T cells enriched from blood (not recorded which). The clonotype originates from a woman in her sixties with acute COVID-19. CDR3 loop: CASSQLPPTWGHNVLTF. The DNA for the CDR3 is TGTGCCAGCAGCCAACTACCTCCCACTTGGGGGCACAACGTCCTGACTTTC. The whole variable domain, remainder taken from reference TRBV7-2 and TRBJ2-6, is GAGVSQSPSNKVTEKGKDVELRCDPISGHTALYWYRQSLGQGLEFLIYFQGNSAPDKSGLPSDRFSAERTGGSVSTLTIQRTQQEDSAVYLCASSQLPPTWGHNVLTFGAGSRLTVL.